Reported below is one T cell receptor (beta chain). The sample belongs to a study of somatic mutations in cytotoxic T cells in rheumatoid arthritis. The method was immunoSEQ multiplex PCR; TCRdb's version includes in-frame clones alone and lacks a portion of them. The sample includes some 30,000 clones, around 87% of them seen just once. Material: CD8+ T cells sorted from blood. The receptor comes from an adult with rheumatoid arthritis.

CDR3 in amino acids: CASLRAEATGYGYTF. CDR3 nucleotides: TGTGCCTCTTTACGGGCAGAAGCGACGGGCTATGGCTACACCTTC. J is TRBJ1-2 and V is TRBV6-6, with D uncertain. The CDR3 totals 15 residues. V was cut by 11 bases and J by 4 bases, with 23 bases left in between. Germline CDR1 reads MNHNY; CDR2 reads SVGAGI (reference sequence).